The rows below give T cell receptor beta chains drawn from one sample of a study of T-cell memory formation after mild COVID-19. TCRdb recomputed calls from the 5' RACE reads with MiXCR, one row per CDR3 protein. The sample lists more than 250,000 distinct CDR3 sequences; 15% to 20% were seen once. Sequenced sample: PBMCs or a T cell subset sorted from them (not recorded which). These receptors came from a man between 18 and 29 years old who had mild COVID-19 (a few samples of this study predate the infection). Cell type and time point are not known. Each CDR3 is given with its conserved first and last residue. D genes are given only for firm matches. Size tells how often a clone was seen (once, few, many) or the class of an expanded clone, and some rows leave it out.

clone_size j_call d_call v_call cdr3_nt cdr3_aa
few TRBJ2-3 TRBD1 TRBV5-1 TGCGCCAGCAGCTCCGGACAGGCTGGAGCAGATACGCAGTATTTT CASSSGQAGADTQYF
many TRBJ2-5 . TRBV18 TGTGCCAGCTCATTACCGGGACCTAAGGAAACCCAGTACTTC CASSLPGPKETQYF
many TRBJ2-5 . TRBV7-8 TGTGCCAGCTTTGCGGGAAACCTCCAAGAGACCCAGTACTTC CASFAGNLQETQYF
few TRBJ1-6 . TRBV11-2 TGTGCCACCAATAGAGGTGGGGTAGCGTCCCCCCTCCACTTT CATNRGGVASPLHF
few TRBJ2-5 . TRBV6-1 TGTGCCAGCAGTGAATTGAGGACCCAGTACTTC CASSELRTQYF
few TRBJ2-1 TRBD2 TRBV6-2/TRBV6-3 TGTGCCAGCACTCGACGGGGGGTCAATGAGCAGTTCTTC CASTRRGVNEQFF
few TRBJ2-4 . TRBV5-1 TGCGCCAGCAGCTTGGGGGGCCATACCAAAAACATTCAGTACTTC CASSLGGHTKNIQYF
. TRBJ1-1 . TRBV27 TGTGCCAGCAGTTCCGCCGGGCCCCACACTGAAGCTTTCTTT CASSSAGPHTEAFF
. TRBJ2-7 TRBD2 TRBV4-2 TGTGCCAGCAGCCAAGCCGGGGGGGCCCGCGGCGCCGAGCAGTACTTC CASSQAGGARGAEQYF
. TRBJ2-3 . TRBV7-3 TGTGCCAGCAGCTTCGGGACACCTGAGGTGGATACGCAGTATTTT CASSFGTPEVDTQYF
. TRBJ2-6 . TRBV6-5 TGTGCCAGCAGGCGCTCTGGGGCCAACGTCCTGACTTTC CASRRSGANVLTF
few TRBJ2-4 . TRBV4-3 TGCGCCAGCAGCCAAGACGGGAGAATAAACATTCAGTACTTC CASSQDGRINIQYF
. TRBJ1-3 . TRBV9 TGTGCCAGCAGTGCCGCCGACTCTGGAAACACCATATATTTT CASSAADSGNTIYF
. TRBJ2-7 . TRBV6-5 TGTGCCAGCAGGACCTCCTACGAGCAGTACTTC CASRTSYEQYF
. TRBJ2-5 TRBD2 TRBV3-1 TGTGCCAGCAGCCAAGAAACGCGGGGGGACCAAGAGACCCAGTACTTC CASSQETRGDQETQYF
once TRBJ2-3 TRBD2 TRBV5-1 TGCGCCAGCAGCAAACTAGCGGGGACCACAGATACGCAGTATTTT CASSKLAGTTDTQYF
. TRBJ2-1 . TRBV12-3/TRBV12-4 TGTGCCAGCAGTGTGAACGGACAGTACAATGAGCAGTTCTTC CASSVNGQYNEQFF
. TRBJ2-1 . TRBV5-1 TGCGCCAGCAGCTTGAGAGGGATGAGGGTTTACAATGAGCAGTTCTTC CASSLRGMRVYNEQFF
. TRBJ2-5 . TRBV11-2 TGTGCCAGCAACTTAGCTCCCCTGGCTGATGAAGAGACCCAGTACTTC CASNLAPLADEETQYF
. TRBJ2-5 . TRBV5-1 TGCGCCAGCAGCTTGGCACAGCCCCAAGAGACCCAGTACTTC CASSLAQPQETQYF
. TRBJ2-3 TRBD1 TRBV5-1 TGCGCCAGCAGCTTGTGGGGACAGGGCATAGATACGCAGTATTTT CASSLWGQGIDTQYF